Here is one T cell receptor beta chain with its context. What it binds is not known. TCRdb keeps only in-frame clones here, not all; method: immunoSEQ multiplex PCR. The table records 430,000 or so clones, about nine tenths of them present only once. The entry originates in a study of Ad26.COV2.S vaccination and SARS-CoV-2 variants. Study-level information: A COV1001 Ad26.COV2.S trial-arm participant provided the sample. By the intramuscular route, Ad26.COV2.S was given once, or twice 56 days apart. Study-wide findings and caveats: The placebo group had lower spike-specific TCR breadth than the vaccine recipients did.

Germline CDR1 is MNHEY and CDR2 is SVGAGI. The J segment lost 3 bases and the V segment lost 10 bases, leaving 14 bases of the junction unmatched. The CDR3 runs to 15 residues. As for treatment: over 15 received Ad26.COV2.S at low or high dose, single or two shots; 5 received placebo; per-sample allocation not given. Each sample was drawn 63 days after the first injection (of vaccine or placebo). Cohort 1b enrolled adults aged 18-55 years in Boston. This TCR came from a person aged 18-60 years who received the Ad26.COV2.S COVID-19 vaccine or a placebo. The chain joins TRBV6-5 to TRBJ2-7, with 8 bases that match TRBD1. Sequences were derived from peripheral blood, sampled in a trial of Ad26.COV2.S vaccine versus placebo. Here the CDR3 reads CATWDSGTGIYEQYF. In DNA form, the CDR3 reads TGTGCCACTTGGGACTCCGGGACAGGCATCTACGAGCAGTACTTC.